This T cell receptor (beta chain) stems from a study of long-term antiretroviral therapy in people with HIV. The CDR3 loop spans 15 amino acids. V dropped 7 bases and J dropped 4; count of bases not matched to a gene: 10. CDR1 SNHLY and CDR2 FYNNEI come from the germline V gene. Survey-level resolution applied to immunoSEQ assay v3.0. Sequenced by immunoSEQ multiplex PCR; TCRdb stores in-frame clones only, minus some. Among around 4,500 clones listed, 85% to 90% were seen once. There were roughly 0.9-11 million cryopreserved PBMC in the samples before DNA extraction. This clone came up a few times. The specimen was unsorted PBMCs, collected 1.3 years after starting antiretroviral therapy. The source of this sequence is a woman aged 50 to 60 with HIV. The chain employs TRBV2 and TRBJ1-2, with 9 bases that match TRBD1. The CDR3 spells CASTSTGQGAYGYTF. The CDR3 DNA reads TGTGCCAGCACCTCGACGGGACAGGGAGCCTATGGCTACACCTTC.